These 27 T cell receptor beta chains share one sample of origin, sequenced in a study of control samples from healthy donors and cancer patients. The protocol was immunoSEQ multiplex PCR, while the TCRdb copy is restricted to in-frame clones and leaves out a portion. The sample lists over 70,000 clones, 85% to 90% seen once, with 9% to 10% in the top ten. Material for sequencing was PBMCs. Source of these receptors: a woman in her forties or fifties with colorectal cancer.

In its sample, this clone was seen a few times. Other DNA sequences in the sample encode the same CDR3. V is TRBV6-2 or TRBV6-3 and J is TRBJ1-5, with D possibly being TRBD1 (5 bases). Trimming removed 0 bases at V and 2 bases at J, with 11 bases between. Germline lookup yields CDR1 MNHEY and CDR2 SVGEGT. The CDR3 is made up of 16 amino acids. The CDR3 DNA follows: TGTGCCAGCAGTTACTCGGGGGGTCGGCGCAATCAGCCCCAGCATTTT. It encodes CASSYSGGRRNQPQHF.

This sequence joins TRBV18 and TRBJ2-7; 9 bases fit TRBD1. The CDR3 is 14 residues long. CDR1 is KGHSH, CDR2 LQKENI, per germline. Unmatched junction bases numbered 6, after V lost 4 bases and J lost 5 bases. The CDR3: CASSQFDRGNEQYV. The CDR3 coding sequence is TGTGCCAGCTCACAATTCGACAGGGGGAACGAGCAGTACGTC.

The J gene is TRBJ1-1, the V gene TRBV29-1; D perhaps matches TRBD1 (5 bases). Germline CDR1 is SQVTM and CDR2 is ANQGSEA. V lost 7 bases to trimming and J lost 8 bases, with 17 bases between them. CDR3 length: 12 residues. The CDR3 here is CSAPRQGTEAFF. The DNA of the CDR3 is TGCAGCGCCCCCCGCCAGGGTACCGAAGCTTTCTTT.

This chain joins TRBV5-6 and TRBJ2-3; TRBD2 aligns across 14 bases. Germline V gene data show CDR1 as SGHDT and CDR2 as YYEEEE. This CDR3 comprises 17 residues. J lost 4 bases, V lost 4 bases, and 8 bases had no gene match. This chain's CDR3 is CASSQVSTSGGADTQYF. The CDR3 region has the DNA TGTGCCAGCAGCCAAGTTTCGACTAGCGGGGGGGCAGATACGCAGTATTTT.

This chain links TRBV4-3 with TRBJ1-2, with a possible D match to TRBD1 (5 bases). V lost 1 base, J lost 4 bases, and 10 bases lay in between. Germline V gene data show CDR1 as LGHNA and CDR2 as YSLEER. The CDR3 totals 14 residues. The CDR3 here is CASSQAGAAYGYTF. CDR3 DNA sequence: TGCGCCAGCAGCCAAGCCGGGGCTGCCTATGGCTACACCTTC.

V is TRBV7-6 and J is TRBJ2-2; TRBD1 aligns across 9 bases. Germline CDR1 is SGHVS and CDR2 is FNYEAQ. The length of the CDR3 is 15 residues. With 6 bases clipped from V and 4 bases from J, the junction kept 6 bases outside the gene matches. DNA for the CDR3: TGTGCCAGCAGTCCCGGGACAGGGACCACCGGGGAGCTGTTTTTT. Amino acid sequence: CASSPGTGTTGELFF.

This chain uses TRBV5-1 with TRBJ2-2; TRBD2 agrees at 11 bases. CDR3 size: 16 residues. The V segment lost 1 base and the J segment 6 bases; nucleotides outside the gene matches: 5. Per the germline V gene, CDR1 is SGHRS and CDR2 is YFSETQ. The CDR3 nucleotides read TGCGCCAGCAGCTTGCTTAGCGGGGGGGCCCCCGGGGAGCTGTTTTTT. Translating gives CASSLLSGGAPGELFF.

The chain recombines TRBV14 with TRBJ1-1; no definite D call. V lost 4 bases and J lost 4, with 10 bases in between. The CDR3 totals 13 residues. The germline V gene has CDR1 SGHDN and CDR2 FVKESK. The CDR3 loop reads CASSPQVGTEAFF. CDR3 DNA: TGTGCCAGCAGCCCCCAAGTGGGCACTGAAGCTTTCTTT.

This clone was seen a few times. The chain has TRBV6-5 and TRBJ1-2, with unresolved D. CDR3 length: 14 amino acids. V shed 6 bases and J shed 4 bases, with 15 bases lying between them. Germline V CDR1 and CDR2: MNHEY, SVGAGI. CDR3 loop: CASSWTSGSYGYTF. CDR3 nucleotide sequence: TGTGCCAGCAGCTGGACCTCCGGGAGCTATGGCTACACCTTC.

V gene TRBV5-5 combines with J gene TRBJ2-1, with 15 bases identical to TRBD2. The CDR3 runs to 15 residues. Germline V gene lookup returns CDR1 SGHKS and CDR2 YYEKEE (reference sequence). V lost 4 bases to trimming and J lost 13 bases; unmatched junction nucleotides: 9. The CDR3 spells CASSRTSGGGAGQFF. In DNA form, the CDR3 reads TGTGCCAGCAGCCGGACTAGCGGGGGGGGTGCTGGTCAGTTCTTC.

This rearrangement joins TRBV6-6 to TRBJ1-3; D call uncertain. V lost 0 bases to trimming and J lost 0 bases, with 3 bases between them. There are 14 residues in the CDR3. Looked up from germline, CDR1 is MNHNY and CDR2 is SVGAGI (reference sequence). CDR3 sequence reads: CASSYSTSGNTIYF. CDR3 in DNA: TGTGCCAGCAGTTACTCGACCTCTGGAAACACCATATATTTT.

The chain uses TRBV7-8 and TRBJ2-2, with D perhaps TRBD1 (5 bases). This CDR3 is 14 amino acids long. Germline values: CDR1 SGHVS, CDR2 FQNEAQ. V lost 5 bases and J 6 bases, leaving 13 bases between the germline ends. Here the CDR3 reads CASSRLGAAGELFF. The CDR3 nucleotides read TGTGCCAGCAGCCGACTTGGGGCGGCCGGGGAGCTGTTTTTT.

The chain is built from TRBV27 and TRBJ1-3; the D is unclear. V was pared by 4 bases and J by 2 bases, with 9 bases between. The CDR3 runs to 14 residues. Per germline, CDR1 MNHEY and CDR2 SMNVEV (reference sequence). CDR3 amino acids: CASSSLAAGNTIYF. CDR3 nucleotide sequence: TGTGCCAGCAGTTCCTTGGCAGCTGGAAACACCATATATTTT.

V gene TRBV30 combines with J gene TRBJ1-1, with 8 bases identical to TRBD1. This CDR3 is built from 14 residues. The germline V gene encodes CDR1 GTSNPN and CDR2 SVGIG (reference sequence). Trimming cost V 2 bases and J 3 bases; bases outside gene matches: 5. DNA of the CDR3: TGTGCCTGGAGTTTACAGGGGGGATACACTGAAGCTTTCTTT. Residues: CAWSLQGGYTEAFF.

The genes are TRBV19 and TRBJ2-3, with D unclear. V was pared by 3 bases and J by 1 base, with 14 bases between. CDR1 and CDR2 (germline): LNHDA, SQIVND (reference sequence). CDR3 length: 16 amino acids. CDR3 residues: CASSISRRLGTDTQYF. CDR3 in DNA: TGTGCCAGTAGTATTTCTCGACGGCTCGGCACAGATACGCAGTATTTT.

In nucleotides, the CDR3 is TGTGCCAGCAGTCCCCTACCCGGGACCCCCCAGTACTTC. This gives the protein CASSPLPGTPQYF. The V gene is TRBV6-2 or TRBV6-3, the J gene TRBJ2-5; tentatively, D is TRBD1 or TRBD2 (5 bases each). The V end lost 5 bases, the J end lost 9 bases, and 16 bases lay between the germline ends. The CDR3 extends over 13 amino acids. Germline loops: CDR1 MNHEY, CDR2 SVGEGT.

The chain recombines TRBV5-1 with TRBJ2-3, with 14 bases lining up with TRBD2. Trimming at V came to 4 bases and at J to 6 bases, leaving 7 bases not matched to a gene. CDR1 and CDR2 (germline): SGHRS, YFSETQ. The CDR3 runs 16 residues. Here the CDR3 reads CASSPPGLAGVDTQYF. In DNA, the CDR3 is TGCGCCAGCAGCCCCCCGGGACTAGCGGGGGTGGATACGCAGTATTTT.

V is TRBV5-1 and J is TRBJ2-1, with TRBD2 matching 9 bases. V lost 0 bases and J lost 2; bases outside the gene matches: 6. The germline V gene has CDR1 SGHRS and CDR2 YFSETQ. CDR3 length: 17 residues. CDR3 residues: CASSLAHLAGTYNEQFF. CDR3 nucleotides: TGCGCCAGCAGCTTGGCTCACCTAGCGGGGACCTACAATGAGCAGTTCTTC.

The chain is built from TRBV5-4 and TRBJ2-6; 7 bases fit TRBD2. Germline V gene data show CDR1 as SGHNT and CDR2 as YYREEE (reference sequence). V lost 3 bases, J lost 3 bases, and 3 bases stayed unmatched. The CDR3 runs 15 residues. The CDR3 here is CASSWGGGGANVLTF. For the CDR3, the DNA is TGTGCCAGCAGCTGGGGGGGAGGTGGGGCCAACGTCCTGACTTTC.

This clone was seen more than once but under ten times. This sample includes further DNA sequences coding for the same CDR3. V is TRBV6-2 or TRBV6-3 and J is TRBJ1-5, with 7 bases fitting TRBD1. Unmatched junction bases numbered 4, after V lost 6 bases and J lost 5 bases. Looked up from germline, CDR1 is MNHEY and CDR2 is SVGEGT. This CDR3 is 13 amino acids long. CDR3 loop: CASSLQGYQPQHF. CDR3 nucleotide sequence: TGTGCCAGCAGCTTACAGGGGTATCAGCCCCAGCATTTT.

The J gene is TRBJ2-3, the V gene TRBV9; TRBD1 matches at 8 bases. Germline CDR1 SGDLS, CDR2 YYNGEE. CDR3 size: 15 residues. The V segment lost 3 bases and the J segment 2 bases; nucleotides outside the gene matches: 5. For the CDR3, the DNA is TGTGCCAGCAGCGGACGGGACAGGTACACAGATACGCAGTATTTT. This gives the protein CASSGRDRYTDTQYF.

V gene TRBV6-2 or TRBV6-3 combines with J gene TRBJ1-3, with a tentative D call TRBD1 (5 bases). In germline, CDR1 is MNHEY, CDR2 SVGEGT. The V and J ends lost 4 bases and 3 bases respectively, with 10 bases between them. CDR3 length: 14 amino acids. Written as DNA, the CDR3 is TGTGCCAGCAGTTCCCCGGGACTTGGAAACACCATATATTTT. This sequence encodes CASSSPGLGNTIYF.

This clone occurred once. The chain recombines TRBV6-4 with TRBJ1-1; D gene unclear. The CDR3 contains 13 residues. The germline gives CDR1 MRHNA, CDR2 SNTAGT. Trimming took 5 bases from V and 0 from J, leaving 7 bases between them. Written as DNA, the CDR3 is TGTGCCAGCAGTACGGTCTTGAACACTGAAGCTTTCTTT. Protein product: CASSTVLNTEAFF.

The J gene is TRBJ2-1, the V gene TRBV5-6; 9 bases fit TRBD1. The CDR3 consists of 16 residues. In germline, CDR1 is SGHDT, CDR2 YYEEEE. V dropped 2 bases and J dropped 1; count of bases not matched to a gene: 4. CDR3 in amino acids: CASSFTGTGSYNEQFF. The CDR3 nucleotides are TGTGCCAGCAGCTTCACCGGGACAGGGTCCTACAATGAGCAGTTCTTC.

The chain employs TRBV5-1 and TRBJ2-3; D possibly corresponds to TRBD1 (6 bases). The CDR3 is made up of 15 amino acids. Per the germline V gene, CDR1 is SGHRS and CDR2 is YFSETQ. The V end lost 0 bases, the J end lost 1 base, and 9 bases lay between the germline ends. This CDR3 reads CASSLGRGGTDTQYF. The CDR3 region has the DNA TGCGCCAGCAGCTTGGGCAGGGGTGGCACAGATACGCAGTATTTT.

The genes are TRBV6-5 and TRBJ1-2; TRBD1 is a possible D gene (5 bases). V was shortened by 4 bases and J by 6 bases, with 12 bases between the two germline ends. The CDR3 is 13 residues long. CDR1 and CDR2 (germline): MNHEY, SVGAGI. CDR3 protein: CASSLGAGNGYTF. The DNA for the CDR3 is TGTGCCAGCAGTTTGGGAGCAGGGAATGGCTACACCTTC.

The chain combines TRBV18 with TRBJ2-3; no clear D gene. Germline-derived CDR1 and CDR2 are KGHSH and LQKENI. V was shortened by 0 bases and J by 0 bases, with 4 bases between the two germline ends. CDR3 length: 14 amino acids. CDR3 sequence reads: CASSPPGSTDTQYF. In DNA form, the CDR3 reads TGTGCCAGCTCACCACCGGGGAGCACAGATACGCAGTATTTT. Full variable domain (rest looked up from reference TRBV18 and TRBJ2-3): NAGVMQNPRHLVRRRGQEARLRCSPMKGHSHVYWYRQLPEEGLKFMVYLQKENIIDESGMPKERFSAEFPKEGPSILRIQQVVRGDSAAYFCASSPPGSTDTQYFGPGTRLTVL.